This TCR beta chain was retrieved from a study of cytomegalovirus exposure and HLA in healthy donors. Study at large: Genotyping showed less than 85% of roughly 400 donors falling in the Caucasian-associated ancestry cluster.

A word on this clone: The antigen is undetermined.

60 Vbeta and 13 Jbeta primers were used in PCR. Here immunoSEQ multiplex PCR was the method, and the copy in TCRdb shows in-frame clones only, minus some. This table has 160,000 or so clones, about four fifths appearing once. General study results and limits: Presence/absence analyses assumed roughly uniform sequencing depth across donors. Among TCR sequences, most were rare, though some public TCRs appeared in many donors.

CDR3 size: 19 residues. The sequenced sample consisted of PBMCs. The V gene is TRBV21-1, the J gene TRBJ1-5; TRBD1, as called in the table, went unchecked against the DNA. TRBV21-1 is described as a pseudogene. The TCR comes from a woman aged 25 to 45 in good health and CMV-seropositive. CDR3 sequence reads: CASSKWDRPPKGPYQPQHF. Here the CDR3 DNA reads TGTGCCAGCAGCAAGTGGGACAGGCCCCCTAAGGGTCCCTATCAGCCCCAGCATTTT.